The rows below give T cell receptor beta chains drawn from one sample of a study of blood T cell repertoires in COVID-19. This table comes from immunoSEQ multiplex PCR, and its TCRdb copy is limited to in-frame clones, with some not included. This sample carries a few hundred thousand clones, less than 90% of them seen once, and the ten largest clones take roughly 8.5%. Material: PBMCs or T cells enriched from blood (not recorded which). These receptors were collected from a woman aged 55-69 years who had recovered from COVID-19. CDR3s include the opening cysteine and the closing phenylalanine or tryptophan. Fields, in order: V gene, CDR3 protein.

>TRBV29-1
CSPIVGGWGRGNEKLFF
>TRBV5-1
CASSLERYQETQYF
>TRBV12-5
CASGSARGLSYNEQFF
>TRBV11-3
CASSLGQAGELFF
>TRBV13
CASSGGAGKNIQYF
>TRBV3-1/TRBV3-2
CASRLRQGSGANVLTF
>TRBV4-1
CASSQLLEEAFF
>TRBV3-1/TRBV3-2
CASSQGQNTEAFF
>TRBV6-5
CASSKLAGGAYEQYF
>TRBV9
CASSVGASGYTDTQYF
>TRBV4-2
CASSQYLADVTGANVLTF
>TRBV30
CAWSVSFDQPQHF
>TRBV24-1
CATSDLGQASYNEQFF